These 24 T cell receptor beta chains were sequenced from one sample in a study of OX40 agonist ivuxolimab in advanced cancers. Sequencing was performed with immunoSEQ multiplex PCR; in TCRdb, only in-frame clones are kept and a portion is missing. The profile covers about 53,000 clones, with approximately 84% appearing a single time and about 4.5% taken by the ten largest. Sequencing used CD4+ or CD8+ T cells sorted from blood, obtained in a trial of the OX40 agonist ivuxolimab. These receptor sequences come from an adult with an advanced solid tumor such as melanoma, head and neck, liver or kidney cancer.

The chain links TRBV30 to TRBJ1-2; D is unclear. Trimming removed 3 bases at V and 5 bases at J, with 13 bases between. The CDR3 consists of 13 residues. CDR1 is GTSNPN and CDR2 is SVGIG in the germline V gene (reference sequence). The CDR3 nucleotides read TGTGCCTGGAGCCGTGGACGGATTTATGGCTACACCTTC. Protein sequence: CAWSRGRIYGYTF.

DNA of the CDR3: TGTGCCAGCAGCACGACTAGCGGGAACCAGGCTGAGCAGTTCTTC. This gives the protein CASSTTSGNQAEQFF. The rearrangement uses TRBV7-2 and TRBJ2-1; 11 bases agree with TRBD2. Germline CDR1 reads SGHTA; CDR2 reads FQGNSA. V gave up 5 bases and J gave up 9 bases; unmatched junction bases: 9. CDR3 length: 15 amino acids.

The chain links TRBV6-6 to TRBJ2-1, with TRBD2 matching over 7 bases. Per germline, CDR1 MNHNY and CDR2 SVGAGI (reference sequence). This CDR3 region has 14 residues. The J segment lost 2 bases and the V segment lost 10 bases, leaving 8 bases of the junction unmatched. CDR3 sequence (DNA): TGTGCCACCGCTAGCGGTGTGACCTACAATGAGCAGTTCTTC. It encodes CATASGVTYNEQFF.

This chain connects TRBV2 to TRBJ2-1; TRBD2 aligns across 11 bases. The junction had 8 bases not matched to a gene; V was cut back by 6 bases and J by 4 bases. The V gene's germline CDR1 is SNHLY and CDR2 FYNNEI. The CDR3 extends over 16 amino acids. DNA for the CDR3: TGTGCCAGCAGAGACACTAGCGGGAGACGGTACAATGAGCAGTTCTTC. Its translation is CASRDTSGRRYNEQFF.

The rearrangement links TRBV5-6 to TRBJ2-3, with D possibly being TRBD1 (6 bases). The V and J ends lost 2 bases and 3 bases respectively, with 16 bases between them. From germline, CDR1 is SGHDT and CDR2 YYEEEE. This CDR3 has 16 residues. The CDR3 loop is CASSFVQGLPTDTQYF. Here the CDR3 DNA reads TGTGCCAGCAGCTTCGTACAGGGATTGCCGACAGATACGCAGTATTTT.

The chain joins TRBV5-1 to TRBJ1-3; D not certain. The CDR3 spans 15 residues. V lost 0 bases to trimming and J lost 1 base, with 8 bases between them. Looked up from germline, CDR1 is SGHRS and CDR2 is YFSETQ. This CDR3 reads CASSLAEGSGNTIYF. DNA of the CDR3: TGCGCCAGCAGCTTGGCCGAAGGGTCTGGAAACACCATATATTTT.

V usage is TRBV5-1 and J usage is TRBJ2-3; TRBD2 aligns across 8 bases. Germline CDR1 reads SGHRS; CDR2 reads YFSETQ. The ends lost 4 bases at V and 1 base at J; junction bases unmatched: 8. CDR3 length: 16 residues. The CDR3, as DNA: TGCGCCAGCAGCGCGGAGGGACTAGTCGGCACAGATACGCAGTATTTT. Translating gives CASSAEGLVGTDTQYF.

The rearrangement links TRBV7-2 to TRBJ2-7, with 10 bases matching TRBD2. Per germline, CDR1 SGHTA and CDR2 FQGNSA. This CDR3 region has 15 residues. The ends lost 5 bases at V and 0 bases at J; junction bases unmatched: 4. DNA of the CDR3: TGTGCCAGCAGCACAACTAGCGGGAACTCCTACGAGCAGTACTTC. Translation gives CASSTTSGNSYEQYF.

The chain joins TRBV5-1 to TRBJ1-5; unclear D gene. CDR3 length: 15 residues. CDR1 and CDR2 (germline): SGHRS, YFSETQ. V shed 0 bases and J shed 4 bases, with 11 bases lying between them. The CDR3 sequence is CASSLAGGINQPQHF. The CDR3 DNA reads as TGCGCCAGCAGCTTGGCTGGAGGAATTAATCAGCCCCAGCATTTT.

The CDR3 bases are TGTGCTTCAAGTTCTGACGGCTATGGCTACACCTTC. Translating gives CASSSDGYGYTF. This chain uses TRBV7-6 with TRBJ1-2; D is unclear. This CDR3 spans 12 amino acids. The germline V gene has CDR1 SGHVS and CDR2 FNYEAQ.

The gene calls are TRBV7-2 and TRBJ2-1; 10 bases line up with TRBD2. J lost 5 bases, V lost 4 bases, and 5 bases had no gene match. The CDR3 consists of 15 residues. In germline, CDR1 is SGHTA, CDR2 FQGNSA. The CDR3 is CASSWTSGIDNEQFF. The CDR3 coding sequence is TGTGCCAGCAGCTGGACTAGCGGTATTGACAATGAGCAGTTCTTC.

The chain recombines TRBV19 with TRBJ2-2; the match to TRBD2 covers 8 bases. Trimming removed 7 bases from V and 5 bases from J; junction bases left unmatched: 12. Germline CDR1 and CDR2: LNHDA and SQIVND (reference sequence). The CDR3 covers 16 residues. The CDR3 coding sequence is TGTGCCAGTACGACACTGACTCGCGGGAGGACCGGGGAGCTGTTTTTT. Amino acid sequence: CASTTLTRGRTGELFF.

The CDR3 coding sequence is TGTGCCAGTAGTCCTCTGCGGGGTAGGTTCGACAATGAGCAGTTCTTC. The encoded protein is CASSPLRGRFDNEQFF. The V call is TRBV19, the J call TRBJ2-1, with a possible D match to TRBD2 (6 bases). V was shortened by 5 bases and J by 5 bases, with 19 bases between the two germline ends. The CDR3 is 16 amino acids. Germline V lookup: CDR1 LNHDA, CDR2 SQIVND (reference sequence).

The V gene is TRBV4-1, the J gene TRBJ1-3; D unresolved. V lost 4 bases, J lost 0 bases, and 13 bases lay in between. Germline V gene sequence: CDR1 MGHRA, CDR2 YSYEKL. The CDR3 loop spans 16 amino acids. The CDR3 loop is CASSPFSLRSGNTIYF. CDR3 nucleotides: TGCGCCAGCAGCCCCTTCTCTCTCCGCTCTGGAAACACCATATATTTT.

This chain connects TRBV11-2 to TRBJ2-1; D is perhaps TRBD2 (6 bases). Germline lookup yields CDR1 SGHAT and CDR2 FQNNGV. V was pared by 4 bases and J by 0 bases, with 10 bases between. The CDR3 runs to 15 residues. The CDR3 region has the DNA TGTGCCAGCAGCTCCACCGGGGGCTCCTACAATGAGCAGTTCTTC. Translated: CASSSTGGSYNEQFF.

The chain links TRBV7-9 to TRBJ2-7, with D possibly being TRBD2 (5 bases). CDR1 and CDR2 from the germline V gene are SEHNR and FQNEAQ (reference sequence). Trimming cost V 5 bases and J 3 bases, with 11 bases left between them. The CDR3 length is 13 residues. The CDR3 loop reads CASSRLALYEQYF. CDR3 DNA sequence: TGTGCCAGCAGCCGCCTAGCCCTCTACGAGCAGTACTTC.

The chain carries TRBV7-8 and TRBJ1-2; no clear D. The CDR3 consists of 14 residues. Deletions cut 5 bases from V and 2 bases from J, with 12 bases between. Germline V gene sequence: CDR1 SGHVS, CDR2 FQNEAQ. CDR3 DNA sequence: TGTGCCAGCAGCCTACCTCCGCTAAACTATGGCTACACCTTC. It is translated as CASSLPPLNYGYTF.

The chain couples TRBV7-2 to TRBJ2-7; 7 positions agree with TRBD1. The V gene's germline CDR1 is SGHTA and CDR2 FQGNSA. The CDR3 length is 15 residues. The V gene end was trimmed by 6 bases and the J gene end by 4 bases; junction bases not matched to a gene: 12. The CDR3 reads CASSTQTGIVYEQYF. The CDR3 region has the DNA TGTGCCAGCAGTACACAGACAGGGATTGTTTACGAGCAGTACTTC. The full variable domain, its missing parts supplied by reference TRBV7-2 and TRBJ2-7, is GAGVSQSPSNKVTEKGKDVELRCDPISGHTALYWYRQSLGQGLEFLIYFQGNSAPDKSGLPSDRFSAERTGGSVSTLTIQRTQQEDSAVYLCASSTQTGIVYEQYFGPGTRLTVT.

This rearrangement joins TRBV7-3 to TRBJ2-3; TRBD2 matches 9 bases. This CDR3 is 17 amino acids long. With V trimmed by 4 bases and J by 5 bases, 13 bases remained unmatched. Germline V gives CDR1 SGHTA, CDR2 FQGTGA. CDR3 sequence reads: CASSSAGAGGPLDTQYF. In nucleotides, the CDR3 is TGTGCCAGCAGCTCCGCCGGGGCGGGAGGGCCGCTAGATACGCAGTATTTT.

V and J are TRBV11-3 and TRBJ2-1, with D perhaps TRBD2 (6 bases). Germline V lookup: CDR1 SGHNT, CDR2 YENEEA. With 1 base removed from V and 3 bases from J, the gap between germline ends came to 13 bases. The CDR3 is 16 residues long. CDR3 bases: TGTGCCAGCAGCTTAGGAGGACTACGACGCTACAATGAGCAGTTCTTC. This sequence encodes CASSLGGLRRYNEQFF.

The rearrangement uses TRBV28 and TRBJ1-5; D is undetermined. Germline assignment: CDR1 MDHEN and CDR2 SYDVKM. Trimming pared 6 bases from V and 0 bases from J, leaving 9 bases between. This CDR3 region has 14 residues. For the CDR3, the DNA is TGTGCCAGCAGGGGCCCCCGTAGCAATCAGCCCCAGCATTTT. Translating it yields CASRGPRSNQPQHF.

The chain combines TRBV7-2 with TRBJ2-5; possible D gene TRBD2, 7 bases. The J call may be incorrect, as the DNA end agrees better with TRBJ2-7. This CDR3 has 15 residues. Germline V gives CDR1 SGHTA, CDR2 FQGNSA. The DNA for the CDR3 is TGTGCCAGCAGCATCGGGGGGCAGCTCTTCTACGAGCAGTACTTC. This sequence encodes CASSIGGQLFYEQYF.

The V call is TRBV5-1, the J call TRBJ2-3; 16 bases align to TRBD2. The CDR3 has 18 amino acids. The J segment lost 3 bases and the V segment lost 3 bases, leaving 7 bases of the junction unmatched. CDR1 is SGHRS and CDR2 is YFSETQ in the germline V gene. In DNA, the CDR3 is TGCGCCAGCAGCTGGACCGGGACTAGCGGGAGGGTGACAGATACGCAGTATTTT. It codes for CASSWTGTSGRVTDTQYF.

The V call is TRBV21-1, the J call TRBJ2-2; no check of the table's D call, TRBD2, against the DNA was made. TRBV21-1 is marked as a pseudogene. This CDR3 is built from 16 residues. The CDR3 is CASSKVGSVRTGELFF. The CDR3 DNA is TGTGCCAGCAGCAAAGTTGGTAGCGTGCGGACCGGGGAGCTGTTTTTT.